The 8 T cell receptor beta chains given below trace back to one sample, sequenced in a study of cytomegalovirus exposure and HLA in healthy donors. With 60 Vbeta and 13 Jbeta primers, the PCR was carried out. Method: immunoSEQ multiplex PCR; TCRdb's copy keeps in-frame clones and lacks some. The sample carries about 190,000 clones, roughly 79% recorded once. The sample was PBMCs. The origin of the receptors is a woman in her late teens or twenties in good health and CMV-seronegative.

This clone has just one count. The chain recombines TRBV28 with TRBJ2-7; D remains ambiguous. This CDR3 has 11 residues. V lost 8 bases and J lost 5, with 10 bases in between. The germline CDR1 and CDR2 sequences are MDHEN and SYDVKM. CDR3 amino acids: CASERGNEQYF. CDR3 nucleotide sequence: TGTGCCAGCGAGAGAGGAAACGAGCAGTACTTC.

The chain has TRBV7-9 and TRBJ2-2, with TRBD2 as a possible D gene (5 bases). The CDR3 extends over 15 amino acids. Between the trimmed V and J ends, which lost 0 bases and 2 bases, there was a span of 7 bases. In germline, CDR1 is SEHNR, CDR2 FQNEAQ (reference sequence). CDR3 nucleotide sequence: TGTGCCAGCAGCTTAGCTAGCGAAAACACCGGGGAGCTGTTTTTT. This codes for CASSLASENTGELFF.

The CDR3 is CASSTDAGATEAFF. The CDR3 DNA sequence: TGTGCCAGCAGCACCGACGCAGGGGCCACTGAAGCTTTCTTT. The chain is built from TRBV28 and TRBJ1-1; D is perhaps TRBD1 (6 bases). Trimming took 6 bases from V and 4 from J, leaving 15 bases between them. The CDR3 totals 14 residues. The germline V gene has CDR1 MDHEN and CDR2 SYDVKM. Combining the CDR3 with reference TRBV28 and TRBJ1-1 gives the whole variable domain DVKVTQSSRYLVKRTGEKVFLECVQDMDHENMFWYRQDPGLGLRLIYFSYDVKMKEKGDIPEGYSVSREKKERFSLILESASTNQTSMYLCASSTDAGATEAFFGQGTRLTVV.

This sequence joins TRBV9 and TRBJ2-2; 14 bases map to TRBD2. J was trimmed by 7 bases and V by 1 base; bases with no gene match: 18. The CDR3 totals 21 residues. Germline CDR1 reads SGDLS; CDR2 reads YYNGEE. The CDR3 spells CASSVNPTGTSGGVVGGELFF. CDR3 coding DNA: TGTGCCAGCAGCGTAAACCCCACCGGGACTAGCGGGGGTGTGGTGGGCGGGGAGCTGTTTTTT.

A note on this clone: Other DNA sequences in this sample translate to the same CDR3. The V call is TRBV5-1, the J call TRBJ1-5; perhaps TRBD1 as D (6 bases). There are 14 residues in the CDR3. The germline V gene encodes CDR1 SGHRS and CDR2 YFSETQ. Trimming took off 0 bases at V and 2 bases at J, with 6 bases between the two ends. This CDR3 reads CASSLGTGNQPQHF. CDR3 DNA sequence: TGCGCCAGCAGCTTGGGGACAGGCAATCAGCCCCAGCATTTT.

The chain combines TRBV15 with TRBJ2-4; 12 nucleotides match TRBD2. The trim removed 8 bases at V and 10 bases at J, leaving 21 bases unmatched. The germline gives CDR1 LNHNV, CDR2 YYDKDF (reference sequence). The CDR3 totals 18 residues. The DNA for the CDR3 is TGTGCCACCTCAAGGGGGGGGATTGGTCGACTAGCGGGGGAGATTCAGTACTTC. As protein: CATSRGGIGRLAGEIQYF. Together with reference TRBV15 and TRBJ2-4, the CDR3 gives the full variable domain: DAMVIQNPRYQVTQFGKPVTLSCSQTLNHNVMYWYQQKSSQAPKLLFHYYDKDFNNEADTPDNFQSRRPNTSFCFLDIRSPGLGDTAMYLCATSRGGIGRLAGEIQYFGAGTRLSVL.

V usage is TRBV28 and J usage is TRBJ1-1; 7 bases align to TRBD1. This CDR3 spans 16 amino acids. Germline trimming cut 6 bases from V and 3 bases from J; bases unmatched to any gene: 13. The germline V gene has CDR1 MDHEN and CDR2 SYDVKM. The CDR3 spells CASSPHRGELHTEAFF. The CDR3 DNA follows: TGTGCCAGCAGCCCTCACAGGGGTGAATTGCACACTGAAGCTTTCTTT.

The V call is TRBV27, the J call TRBJ1-2; maybe TRBD1 (6 bases). V gave up 1 base and J gave up 0 bases, with 12 bases separating them. CDR3 length: 16 amino acids. Looked up from germline, CDR1 is MNHEY and CDR2 is SMNVEV (reference sequence). For the CDR3, the DNA is TGTGCCAGCAGTTTATTAGCTGGGGGCGCTAACTATGGCTACACCTTC. Protein: CASSLLAGGANYGYTF.